This TCR beta chain was profiled in a study of CD8 T cells in ankylosing spondylitis. The germline CDR1 and CDR2 sequences are SGHRS and YFSETQ. The CDR3 covers 16 residues. V was pared by 0 bases and J by 3 bases, with 3 bases of the junction left unmatched. This clonotype was detected ten times or more. Its antigen is undetermined. TCRdb recomputed calls from the 5' RACE reads with MiXCR, one row per CDR3 protein. Of some 140,000 distinct CDR3 sequences in the sample, roughly 8% are singletons; the top ten hold 7.3%. Whole-study results and caveats: Made up of about eight highly homologous variants, a TCR beta motif appeared characteristic of ankylosing spondylitis blood.

Sequencing was performed on synovial fluid, either unsorted or a sorted T cell fraction (not recorded which). This chain joins TRBV5-1 and TRBJ2-2, with 9 nucleotides matching TRBD1. The clonotype comes from a male donor with ankylosing spondylitis. The CDR3 nucleotides read TGCGCCAGCAGCTTGGCGGGACAGGGCTACACCGGGGAGCTGTTTTTT. This gives the protein CASSLAGQGYTGELFF.